This TCR beta chain is drawn from a study of cytomegalovirus exposure and HLA in healthy donors. Use of 60 Vbeta and 13 Jbeta primers characterized the PCR. The data were produced by immunoSEQ multiplex PCR, yet TCRdb's version contains in-frame clones alone and is incomplete. The sample contains around 50,000 clones, 80% of which appear only once. Sequenced input: PBMCs. This TCR was sampled from a man between 25 and 39 years old in good health and CMV-seropositive.

The CDR3, as DNA: TGTGCCTGGAGGGGGACAGTCCCTCCCGGAGAAGCTTTCTTT. This sequence encodes CAWRGTVPPGEAFF. V and J are TRBV30 and TRBJ1-1, with TRBD1 matching over 7 bases. This CDR3 is built from 14 residues. The V and J ends lost 3 bases and 8 bases, in that order; junction bases with no gene match: 12. The V gene's germline CDR1 is GTSNPN and CDR2 SVGIG (reference sequence).